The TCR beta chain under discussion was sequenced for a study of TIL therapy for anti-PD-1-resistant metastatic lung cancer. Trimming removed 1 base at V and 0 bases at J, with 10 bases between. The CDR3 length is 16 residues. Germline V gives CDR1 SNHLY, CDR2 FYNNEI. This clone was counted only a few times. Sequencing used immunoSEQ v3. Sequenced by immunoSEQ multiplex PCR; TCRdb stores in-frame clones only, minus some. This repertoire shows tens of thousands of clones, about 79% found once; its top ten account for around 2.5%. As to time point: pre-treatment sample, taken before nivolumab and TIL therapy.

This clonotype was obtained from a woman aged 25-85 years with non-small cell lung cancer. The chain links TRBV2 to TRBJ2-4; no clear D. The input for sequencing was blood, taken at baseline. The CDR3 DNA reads TGTGCCAGCAGTGAAGGGATGGACGGAGCCAAAAACATTCAGTACTTC. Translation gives CASSEGMDGAKNIQYF.